This T cell receptor beta chain was identified in a study of shared clonotypes between healthy human individuals. Germline-derived CDR1 and CDR2 are KGHSH and LQKENI. Trimming cost V 4 bases and J 5 bases; bases outside gene matches: 4. The CDR3 covers 13 residues. Whole-study findings and limits: When compared with the clonotypes that were shared by all four sorted-subset donors, the non-shared clonotypes turned out to have lower generation probabilities.

In regard to this clone: Its matching antigen is unknown.

Repertoires were generated with immunoSEQ multiplex PCR, while TCRdb's copy carries only in-frame clones and drops some. The table lists about 1.5 million clones, about 98% of them singletons. The TCR originated in a man younger than 45 in good health. Sequences were obtained from naive CD4+ T cells sorted from blood. Subset indicated: CD45RA+ positively selected. The genes are TRBV18 and TRBJ2-7, with TRBD1 matching over 8 bases. The CDR3 here is CASSQTGEDEQYF. The DNA of the CDR3 is TGTGCCAGCTCACAGACAGGGGAAGACGAGCAGTACTTC. The full variable domain, completed using reference TRBV18 and TRBJ2-7, is NAGVMQNPRHLVRRRGQEARLRCSPMKGHSHVYWYRQLPEEGLKFMVYLQKENIIDESGMPKERFSAEFPKEGPSILRIQQVVRGDSAAYFCASSQTGEDEQYFGPGTRLTVT.